Listed below are T cell receptor beta chains from one sample, sequenced in a study of T cell repertoires in cytomegalovirus infection. TCRdb called the reads again in MiXCR, with one record for every CDR3 protein. The sample has a few hundred thousand distinct CDR3 sequences; 26% are singletons. The sequencing sample was made of PBMCs. These TCRs come from a human donor in good health (CMV status not recorded). Some clones in this sample may be carry-over from other donors' samples. The CDR3 runs from the conserved cysteine through the conserved F or W. The D gene is left open where the match is weak. For some rows the clone size is stated as once, few or many, or as a class when expanded; others skip it.

clone size | J gene | V gene | D gene | CDR3 protein | CDR3 DNA
- | TRBJ1-3 | TRBV28 | - | CASRVQSSGNTIYF | TGTGCCAGCAGGGTACAGAGCTCTGGAAACACCATATATTTT
- | TRBJ2-1 | TRBV7-3 | - | CASSLEFSFLSNEQFF | TGTGCCAGCAGCTTAGAGTTTTCCTTTTTGAGCAATGAGCAGTTCTTC
- | TRBJ2-5 | TRBV7-9 | - | CASTVDLQETQYF | TGTGCCAGCACTGTGGACTTACAAGAGACCCAGTACTTC
- | TRBJ2-5 | TRBV6-2/TRBV6-3 | TRBD2 | CASSSGLAGGLGETQYF | TGTGCCAGCAGTTCGGGACTAGCGGGAGGTCTAGGAGAGACCCAGTACTTC
- | TRBJ1-1 | TRBV20-1 | TRBD1 | CSAPRDRGWQDTEAFF | TGCAGTGCCCCCCGGGACAGGGGGTGGCAGGACACTGAAGCTTTCTTT
- | TRBJ2-3 | TRBV24-1 | - | CATSDFSGPTDTQYF | TGTGCCACCAGTGATTTCTCGGGACCCACAGATACGCAGTATTTT
many | TRBJ2-7 | TRBV7-2 | TRBD2 | CASSLQTSGSYEQYF | TGTGCCAGCAGCTTACAGACTAGCGGGAGCTACGAGCAGTACTTC
many | TRBJ2-2 | TRBV7-2 | TRBD2 | CASTGTSRNTGELFF | TGTGCCAGCACCGGGACTAGCCGGAACACCGGGGAGCTGTTTTTT
- | TRBJ1-4 | TRBV25-1 | - | CASSDQPSGDPNEKLFF | TGTGCCAGCAGTGATCAGCCCTCAGGGGATCCTAATGAAAAACTGTTTTTT
- | TRBJ2-1 | TRBV6-2/TRBV6-3 | TRBD2 | CASSYSLRMTSRYNEQFF | TGTGCCAGCAGTTACTCGCTTCGGATGACTAGCAGGTACAATGAGCAGTTCTTC
few | TRBJ1-5 | TRBV7-9 | TRBD1 | CASSSTGKNSNQPQHF | TGTGCCAGCAGCTCGACAGGGAAAAATAGCAATCAGCCCCAGCATTTT
few | TRBJ1-1 | TRBV7-4 | TRBD1 | CASSWITGVGTEAFF | TGTGCCAGCAGTTGGATTACAGGGGTGGGGACTGAAGCTTTCTTT
- | TRBJ1-2 | TRBV29-1 | - | CSAGFRGGYTF | TGCAGCGCGGGATTTAGGGGTGGCTACACCTTC
few | TRBJ2-7 | TRBV19 | TRBD2 | CASSTRGLAGGLGTYEQYF | TGTGCCAGTAGTACCCGCGGACTAGCGGGAGGTCTAGGAACCTACGAGCAGTACTTC
once | TRBJ1-2 | TRBV28 | TRBD1 | CASSLGQGYHYGYTF | TGTGCCAGCAGTTTAGGACAGGGATATCACTATGGCTACACCTTC
few | TRBJ2-1 | TRBV29-1 | TRBD2 | CSVGTSGQSYGEQFF | TGCAGCGTTGGGACTAGCGGCCAAAGTTATGGCGAGCAGTTCTTC
- | TRBJ2-5 | TRBV4-3 | - | CASSQDLGRGETQYF | TGCGCCAGCAGCCAAGATCTGGGCAGGGGCGAGACCCAGTACTTC
few | TRBJ1-5 | TRBV27 | - | CASSSSYSNQPQHF | TGTGCCAGCAGTTCTTCTTATAGCAATCAGCCCCAGCATTTT
few | TRBJ1-2 | TRBV19 | - | CASSIGQGAGGYTF | TGTGCCAGTAGTATAGGGCAGGGAGCCGGTGGCTACACCTTC
- | TRBJ1-5 | TRBV6-5 | TRBD1 | CASSSAGQGPPQHF | TGTGCCAGCAGTTCCGCGGGACAGGGGCCGCCCCAGCATTTT
few | TRBJ1-3 | TRBV4-1 | TRBD1 | CASSQPGQGRGNTIYF | TGCGCCAGCAGCCAACCGGGACAGGGAAGGGGAAACACCATATATTTT
- | TRBJ2-5 | TRBV5-6 | TRBD2 | CASSLVPAGGPWGETQYF | TGTGCCAGCAGCTTGGTGCCAGCGGGAGGGCCTTGGGGCGAGACCCAGTACTTC
few | TRBJ1-2 | TRBV7-2 | - | CASSLEGNNYGYTF | TGTGCCAGCAGCTTAGAAGGGAACAACTATGGCTACACCTTC
- | TRBJ2-3 | TRBV5-1 | - | CASQPPRGRGYTDTQYF | TGCGCCAGCCAACCTCCCCGGGGGAGGGGGTACACAGATACGCAGTATTTT
- | TRBJ2-3 | TRBV27 | - | CASSPWDGLTDTQYF | TGTGCCAGCAGTCCCTGGGACGGACTCACAGATACGCAGTATTTT
few | TRBJ1-5 | TRBV10-3 | - | CAISDGRTNQPQHF | TGTGCCATCAGTGATGGACGGACCAATCAGCCCCAGCATTTT
- | TRBJ2-1 | TRBV29-1 | - | CSVVQRAYNEQFF | TGCAGCGTTGTTCAGCGCGCCTACAATGAGCAGTTCTTC
- | TRBJ2-7 | TRBV4-1 | - | CASSQEPTNPGSYEQYF | TGCGCCAGCAGCCAAGAGCCCACCAACCCTGGCTCCTACGAGCAGTACTTC
many | TRBJ2-1 | TRBV7-2 | - | CASSLGQYNEQFF | TGTGCCAGCAGCTTGGGGCAGTATAATGAGCAGTTCTTC
- | TRBJ2-1 | TRBV12-5 | TRBD2 | CASGLVGWLAGDLHEQFF | TGTGCTAGTGGTTTGGTCGGTTGGCTAGCGGGAGATCTCCATGAGCAGTTCTTC
few | TRBJ2-5 | TRBV7-2 | TRBD2 | CASSLEGGPETQYF | TGTGCCAGCAGCTTAGAGGGAGGGCCGGAGACCCAGTACTTC
few | TRBJ2-5 | TRBV11-2 | - | CASSQPRDQETQYF | TGTGCCAGCAGCCAACCCCGGGATCAAGAGACCCAGTACTTC
few | TRBJ2-3 | TRBV11-2 | - | CASSLGNGLSTDTQYF | TGTGCCAGCAGCTTAGGGAACGGACTTAGCACAGATACGCAGTATTTT
- | TRBJ2-7 | TRBV7-3 | - | CASSTGPHEQYF | TGTGCCAGCAGTACCGGGCCCCACGAGCAGTACTTC
many | TRBJ2-2 | TRBV7-2 | TRBD2 | CASSLGGSYTGELFF | TGTGCCAGCAGCTTAGGCGGGAGTTACACCGGGGAGCTGTTTTTT
few | TRBJ2-1 | TRBV7-8 | - | CASSPGTPQGNEQFF | TGTGCCAGCAGCCCGGGGACCCCCCAAGGCAATGAGCAGTTCTTC
- | TRBJ1-5 | TRBV6-6 | - | CASSMNPGRNQPQHF | TGTGCCAGCAGTATGAACCCCGGCCGAAATCAGCCCCAGCATTTT
few | TRBJ2-2 | TRBV20-1 | - | CSAIRSTTGELFF | TGCAGTGCTATCCGAAGCACAACCGGGGAGCTGTTTTTT
few | TRBJ1-1 | TRBV18 | - | CASSPVDEAQAFF | TGTGCCAGCTCACCGGTGGACGAAGCCCAGGCTTTCTTT
once | TRBJ2-3 | TRBV12-3/TRBV12-4 | - | CASKNSDGTDTQYF | TGTGCCAGCAAGAATTCGGACGGAACAGATACGCAGTATTTT
- | TRBJ1-4 | TRBV11-2 | - | CASSPTGTGGEKLFF | TGTGCCAGCAGCCCGACCGGGACGGGTGGGGAAAAACTGTTTTTT
few | TRBJ2-7 | TRBV12-3/TRBV12-4 | - | CASSFRTANSYEQYF | TGTGCCAGCAGTTTTCGGACAGCGAACTCCTACGAGCAGTACTTC
- | TRBJ2-1 | TRBV11-3 | - | CASSLDLNYNEQFF | TGTGCCAGCAGCTTAGATCTCAACTACAATGAGCAGTTCTTC
- | TRBJ2-3 | TRBV11-3 | TRBD2 | CASSPSGSHVGDTQYF | TGTGCCAGCAGCCCTAGCGGGAGTCATGTGGGAGATACGCAGTATTTT
few | TRBJ2-7 | TRBV28 | - | CASSLSVAYEQYF | TGTGCCAGCAGTTTATCAGTCGCCTACGAGCAGTACTTC
- | TRBJ2-5 | TRBV5-4 | - | CASSLETPVTETQYF | TGTGCCAGCAGCTTGGAGACCCCGGTAACAGAGACCCAGTACTTC
few | TRBJ2-1 | TRBV6-2/TRBV6-3 | TRBD2 | CASRIGGGPHNEQFF | TGTGCCAGCAGAATTGGGGGAGGGCCGCACAATGAGCAGTTCTTC
- | TRBJ2-7 | TRBV4-1 | - | CASSQVSSGSYEQYF | TGCGCCAGCAGCCAAGTATCATCCGGCTCCTACGAGCAGTACTTC
few | TRBJ2-1 | TRBV7-9 | TRBD2 | CASSRLATEQFF | TGTGCCAGCAGCCGACTAGCAACTGAGCAGTTCTTC
many | TRBJ1-3 | TRBV7-2 | - | CASSLRGGLNTIYF | TGTGCCAGCAGCTTACGGGGGGGTTTAAACACCATATATTTT
few | TRBJ2-5 | TRBV6-1 | - | CASSEVTQYF | TGTGCCAGCAGTGAAGTGACCCAGTACTTC
- | TRBJ2-3 | TRBV4-3 | - | CASSQDTGSPVLTQYF | TGCGCCAGCAGCCAAGATACAGGGTCCCCAGTTCTGACGCAGTATTTT
- | TRBJ2-7 | TRBV7-9 | - | CASSTRDIYEQYF | TGTGCCAGCAGCACCAGGGACATCTACGAGCAGTACTTC
many | TRBJ2-1 | TRBV7-6 | - | CASSHGVLNEQFF | TGTGCCAGCAGCCACGGAGTACTCAATGAGCAGTTCTTC
few | TRBJ2-5 | TRBV11-2 | TRBD2 | CASSLGVAGGETQYF | TGTGCCAGCAGCTTAGGGGTAGCGGGGGGGGAGACCCAGTACTTC